The clone carrying this T cell receptor (beta chain) has more than one count but fewer than ten. These data come from a study of blood T cell repertoires in COVID-19. At the level of the study: The study drew acute and convalescent COVID-19 samples from the United States, Italy and Spain.

Authors' analysis steps: Nucleated cell number was recorded as an estimate derived from reference gene primer amplification. Libraries were prepared by immunoSEQ multiplex PCR; TCRdb keeps only in-frame clonotypes and omits some of them. V and J calls and clone size are those listed in that table; D and trimming were worked out from the DNA. The table includes approximately 340,000 clones, just over 90% detected once. Enrolled through a virtual design, the participants were between 18 and 89 years of age and came from 24 US areas. Exposed participants encountered a COVID-19 case during the 2 weeks preceding study entry. Material: PBMCs or T cells enriched from blood (not recorded which). The sequence was obtained from a woman aged 35 to 49 who had been exposed to COVID-19.

The CDR3 loop is CAWGNTGFQHF. The CDR3 DNA is TGTGCCTGGGGGAATACAGGGTTCCAGCATTTT. The chain links TRBV30 to TRBJ1-5; a possible D gene is TRBD1 (6 bases). Germline V gives CDR1 GTSNPN, CDR2 SVGIG (reference sequence). The CDR3 contains 11 residues. Trimming pared 5 bases from V and 12 bases from J, leaving 14 bases between.